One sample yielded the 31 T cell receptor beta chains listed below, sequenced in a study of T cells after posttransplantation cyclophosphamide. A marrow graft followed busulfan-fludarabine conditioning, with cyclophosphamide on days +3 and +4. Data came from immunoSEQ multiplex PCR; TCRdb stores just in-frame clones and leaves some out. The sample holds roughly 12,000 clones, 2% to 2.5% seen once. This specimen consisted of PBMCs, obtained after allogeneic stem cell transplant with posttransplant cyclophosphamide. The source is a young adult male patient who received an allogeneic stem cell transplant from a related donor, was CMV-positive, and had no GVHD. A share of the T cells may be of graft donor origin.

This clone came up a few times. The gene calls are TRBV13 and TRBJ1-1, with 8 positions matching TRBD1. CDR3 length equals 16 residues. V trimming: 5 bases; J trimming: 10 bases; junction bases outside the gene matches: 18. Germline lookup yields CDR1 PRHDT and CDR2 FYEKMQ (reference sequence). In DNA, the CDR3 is TGTGCCAGCAGCCCTCCCAGACGGACAGGGTCCGCCGGAGCTTTCTTT. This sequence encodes CASSPPRRTGSAGAFF. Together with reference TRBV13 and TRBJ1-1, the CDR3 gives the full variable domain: AAGVIQSPRHLIKEKRETATLKCYPIPRHDTVYWYQQGPGQDPQFLISFYEKMQSDKGSIPDRFSAQQFSDYHSELNMSSLELGDSALYFCASSPPRRTGSAGAFFGQGTRLTVV.

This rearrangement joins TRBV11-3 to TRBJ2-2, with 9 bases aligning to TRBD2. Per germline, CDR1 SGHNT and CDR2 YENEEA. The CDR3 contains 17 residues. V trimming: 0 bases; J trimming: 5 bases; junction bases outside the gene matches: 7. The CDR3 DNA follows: TGTGCCAGCAGCTTAGATCTTCCGACTAGCGGTACCGGGGAGCTGTTTTTT. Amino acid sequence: CASSLDLPTSGTGELFF.

CDR3 loop: CASSETNRNYGYTF. The CDR3 coding sequence is TGTGCCAGCAGTGAGACAAACAGGAACTATGGCTACACCTTC. V is TRBV6-1 and J is TRBJ1-2, with D possibly TRBD1 on 5 matching bases. V gave up 3 bases and J gave up 2 bases, with 10 bases separating them. The V gene's germline CDR1 is MNHNS and CDR2 SASEGT. The CDR3 spans 14 residues.

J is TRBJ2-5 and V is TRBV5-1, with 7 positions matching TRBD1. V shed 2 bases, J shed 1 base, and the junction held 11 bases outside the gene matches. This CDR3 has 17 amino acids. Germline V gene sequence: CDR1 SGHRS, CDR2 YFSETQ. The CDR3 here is CASSLGPPGQTQETQYF. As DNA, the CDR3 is TGCGCCAGCAGCTTAGGCCCCCCGGGACAGACCCAAGAGACCCAGTACTTC.

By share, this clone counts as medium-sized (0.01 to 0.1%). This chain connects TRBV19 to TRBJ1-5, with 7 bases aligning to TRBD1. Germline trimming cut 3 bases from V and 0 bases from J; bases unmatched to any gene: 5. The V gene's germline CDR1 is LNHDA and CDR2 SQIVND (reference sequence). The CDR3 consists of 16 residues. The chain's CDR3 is CASSITGAFSNQPQHF. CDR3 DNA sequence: TGTGCCAGTAGTATCACAGGGGCGTTTAGCAATCAGCCCCAGCATTTT.

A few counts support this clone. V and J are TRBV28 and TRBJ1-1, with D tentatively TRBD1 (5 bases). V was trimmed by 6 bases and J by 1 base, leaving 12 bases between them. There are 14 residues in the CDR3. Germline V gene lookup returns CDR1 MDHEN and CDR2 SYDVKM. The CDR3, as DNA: TGTGCCAGCAGAAAGGGGTCGGGGAACACTGAAGCTTTCTTT. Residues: CASRKGSGNTEAFF.

CDR3 nucleotides: TGTGCCAGCAGTTTCAGTCTTAACTATGGCTACACCTTC. It codes for CASSFSLNYGYTF. V and J are TRBV6-5 and TRBJ1-2, with no clear D. This CDR3 has 13 amino acids. Deletions cut 4 bases from V and 1 base from J, with 7 bases between. Per the germline V gene, CDR1 is MNHEY and CDR2 is SVGAGI.

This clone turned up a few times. CDR3: CASSPLGNTIYF. CDR3 nucleotide sequence: TGTGCCAGCAGCCCCCTCGGAAACACCATATATTTT. The chain links TRBV11-2 to TRBJ1-3; no clear D gene. Germline CDR1 SGHAT, CDR2 FQNNGV. V was shortened by 5 bases and J by 4 bases, with 6 bases between the two germline ends. The CDR3 spans 12 residues.

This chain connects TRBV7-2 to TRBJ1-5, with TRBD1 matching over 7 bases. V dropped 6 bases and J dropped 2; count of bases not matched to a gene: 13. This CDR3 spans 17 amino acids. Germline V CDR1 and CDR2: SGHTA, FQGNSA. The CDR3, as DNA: TGTGCCAGCAGTGGAGGGGGCTGGTACGGTGGCAATCAGCCCCAGCATTTT. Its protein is CASSGGGWYGGNQPQHF. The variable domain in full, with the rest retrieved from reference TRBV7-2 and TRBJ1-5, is GAGVSQSPSNKVTEKGKDVELRCDPISGHTALYWYRQSLGQGLEFLIYFQGNSAPDKSGLPSDRFSAERTGGSVSTLTIQRTQQEDSAVYLCASSGGGWYGGNQPQHFGDGTRLSIL.

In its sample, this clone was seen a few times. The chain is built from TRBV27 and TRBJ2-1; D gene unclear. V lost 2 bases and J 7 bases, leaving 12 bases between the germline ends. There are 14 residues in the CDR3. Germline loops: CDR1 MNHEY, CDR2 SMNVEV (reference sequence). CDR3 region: CASSLGRYVNEQFF. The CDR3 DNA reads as TGTGCCAGCAGTTTAGGGCGATATGTGAATGAGCAGTTCTTC.

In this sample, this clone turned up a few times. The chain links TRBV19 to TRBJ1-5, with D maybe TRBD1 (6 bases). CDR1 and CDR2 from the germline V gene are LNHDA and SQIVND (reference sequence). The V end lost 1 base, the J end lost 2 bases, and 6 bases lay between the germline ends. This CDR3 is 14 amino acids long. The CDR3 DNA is TGTGCCAGTAGTATAGCAGGGGGCAATCAGCCCCAGCATTTT. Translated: CASSIAGGNQPQHF.

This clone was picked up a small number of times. The CDR3 DNA sequence: TGTGCCAGTAGTATAGTAGCCCCGACGAGCTCTGGAAACACCATATATTTT. Protein: CASSIVAPTSSGNTIYF. This chain uses TRBV19 with TRBJ1-3; D remains unclear. V was cut by 1 base and J by 0 bases, with 13 bases left in between. The length of the CDR3 is 17 residues. CDR1 is LNHDA and CDR2 is SQIVND in the germline V gene (reference sequence).

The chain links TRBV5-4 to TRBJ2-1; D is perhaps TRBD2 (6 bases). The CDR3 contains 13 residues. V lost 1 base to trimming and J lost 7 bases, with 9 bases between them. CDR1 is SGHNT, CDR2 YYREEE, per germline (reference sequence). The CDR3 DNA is TGTGCCAGCAGCTTGTTCGGGGGTAATGAGCAGTTCTTC. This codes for CASSLFGGNEQFF.

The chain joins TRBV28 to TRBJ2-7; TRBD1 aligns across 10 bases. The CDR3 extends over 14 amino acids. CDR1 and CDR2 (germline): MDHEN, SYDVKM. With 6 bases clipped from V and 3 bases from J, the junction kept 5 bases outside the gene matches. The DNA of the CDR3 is TGTGCCAGCAGCACGACAGGGGGCAGCTACGAGCAGTACTTC. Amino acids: CASSTTGGSYEQYF.

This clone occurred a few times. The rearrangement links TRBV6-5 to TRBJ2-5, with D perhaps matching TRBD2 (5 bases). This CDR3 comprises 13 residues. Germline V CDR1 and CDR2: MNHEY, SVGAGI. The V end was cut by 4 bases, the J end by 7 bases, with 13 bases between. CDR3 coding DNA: TGTGCCAGCAGTTCCGACACGAGGGTGACCCAGTACTTC. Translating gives CASSSDTRVTQYF.

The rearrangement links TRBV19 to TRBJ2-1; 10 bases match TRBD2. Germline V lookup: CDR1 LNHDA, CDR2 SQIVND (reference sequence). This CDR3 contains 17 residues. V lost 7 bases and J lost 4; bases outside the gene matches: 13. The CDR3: CASTPRASGRSYNEQFF. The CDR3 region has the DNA TGTGCCAGTACCCCTCGGGCTAGCGGGAGATCTTACAATGAGCAGTTCTTC.

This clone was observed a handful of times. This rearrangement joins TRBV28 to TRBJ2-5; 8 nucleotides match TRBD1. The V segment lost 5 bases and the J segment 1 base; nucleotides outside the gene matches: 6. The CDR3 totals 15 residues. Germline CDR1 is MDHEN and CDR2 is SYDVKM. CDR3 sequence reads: CASSPRGQVQETQYF. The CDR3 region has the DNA TGTGCCAGCAGTCCCCGGGGACAGGTCCAAGAGACCCAGTACTTC.

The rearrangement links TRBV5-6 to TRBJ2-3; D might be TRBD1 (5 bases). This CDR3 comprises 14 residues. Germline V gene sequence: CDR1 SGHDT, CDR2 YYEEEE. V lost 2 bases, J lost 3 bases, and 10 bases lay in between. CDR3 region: CASSLTGRTDTQYF. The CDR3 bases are TGTGCCAGCAGCTTAACAGGTCGAACAGATACGCAGTATTTT.

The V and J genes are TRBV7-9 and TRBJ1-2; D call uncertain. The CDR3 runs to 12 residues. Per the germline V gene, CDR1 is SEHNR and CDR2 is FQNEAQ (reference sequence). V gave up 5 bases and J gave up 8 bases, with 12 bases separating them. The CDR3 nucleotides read TGTGCCAGCAGCCGGGAGGCGCGCGGCTACACCTTC. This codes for CASSREARGYTF.

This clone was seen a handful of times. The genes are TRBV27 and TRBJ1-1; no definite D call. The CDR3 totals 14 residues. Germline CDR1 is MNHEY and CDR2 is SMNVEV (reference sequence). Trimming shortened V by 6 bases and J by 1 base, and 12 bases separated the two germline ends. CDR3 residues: CASSRRRPNTEAFF. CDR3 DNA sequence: TGTGCCAGCAGCAGACGGAGACCGAACACTGAAGCTTTCTTT.

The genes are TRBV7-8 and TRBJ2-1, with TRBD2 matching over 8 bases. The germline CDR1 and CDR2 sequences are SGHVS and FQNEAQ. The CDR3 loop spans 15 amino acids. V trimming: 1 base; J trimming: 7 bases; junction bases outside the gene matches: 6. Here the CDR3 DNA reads TGTGCCAGCAGCTTAGTCGGGAGGGCCCGGAATGAGCAGTTCTTC. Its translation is CASSLVGRARNEQFF.

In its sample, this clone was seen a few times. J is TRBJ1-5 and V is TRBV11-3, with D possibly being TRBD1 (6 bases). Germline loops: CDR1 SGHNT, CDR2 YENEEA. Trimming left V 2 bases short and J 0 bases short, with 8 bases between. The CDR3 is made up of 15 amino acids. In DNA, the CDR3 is TGTGCCAGCAGCTTACGACAGGATAGCAATCAGCCCCAGCATTTT. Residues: CASSLRQDSNQPQHF.

CDR3 bases: TGTGCCAGCCGGAGGAGAGCGGGACTAATAAACAATGAGCAGTTCTTC. Residues: CASRRRAGLINNEQFF. The J gene is TRBJ2-1, the V gene TRBV27; 7 nucleotides match TRBD2. CDR1 MNHEY and CDR2 SMNVEV come from the germline V gene (reference sequence). CDR3 size: 16 residues. The junction had 15 bases not matched to a gene; V was cut back by 8 bases and J by 5 bases.

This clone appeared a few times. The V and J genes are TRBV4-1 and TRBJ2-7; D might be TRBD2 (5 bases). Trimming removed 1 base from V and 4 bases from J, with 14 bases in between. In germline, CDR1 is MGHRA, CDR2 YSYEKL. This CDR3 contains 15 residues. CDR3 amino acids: CASSQVLTPGYEQYF. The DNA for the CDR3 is TGCGCCAGCAGCCAAGTGCTGACCCCGGGGTACGAGCAGTACTTC.

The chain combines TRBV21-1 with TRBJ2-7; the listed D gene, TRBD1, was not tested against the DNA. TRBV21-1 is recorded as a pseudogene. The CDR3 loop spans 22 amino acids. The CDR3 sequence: CASSIRSRDRGQQRKSPLEQYF. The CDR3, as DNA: TGTGCCAGCAGCATACGGTCCCGGGACAGGGGGCAACAGCGAAAATCGCCCCTCGAGCAGTACTTC.

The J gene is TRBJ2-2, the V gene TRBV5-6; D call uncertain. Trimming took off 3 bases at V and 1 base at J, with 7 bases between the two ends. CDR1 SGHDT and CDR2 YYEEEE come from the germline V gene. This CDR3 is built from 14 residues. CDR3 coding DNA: TGTGCCAGCAGCTACACCAGGAACACCGGGGAGCTGTTTTTT. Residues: CASSYTRNTGELFF.

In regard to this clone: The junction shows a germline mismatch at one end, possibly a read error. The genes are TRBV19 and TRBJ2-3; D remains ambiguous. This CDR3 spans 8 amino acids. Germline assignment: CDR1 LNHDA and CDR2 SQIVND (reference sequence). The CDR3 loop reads CASTPAPF. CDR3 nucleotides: TGTGCCAGTACTCCAGCGCCTTTT.

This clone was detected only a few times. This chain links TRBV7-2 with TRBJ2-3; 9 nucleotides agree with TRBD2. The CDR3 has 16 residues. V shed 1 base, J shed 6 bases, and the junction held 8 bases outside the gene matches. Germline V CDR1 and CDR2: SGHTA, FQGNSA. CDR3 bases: TGTGCCAGCAGCTTAGAAGGTAGCGGGAGATCGGATACGCAGTATTTT. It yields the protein CASSLEGSGRSDTQYF.

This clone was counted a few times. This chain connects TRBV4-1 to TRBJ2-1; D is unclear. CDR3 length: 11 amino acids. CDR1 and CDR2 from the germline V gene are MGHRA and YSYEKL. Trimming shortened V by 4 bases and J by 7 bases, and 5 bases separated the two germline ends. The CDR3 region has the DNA TGCGCCAGCAGCCGAGGAAATGAGCAGTTCTTC. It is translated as CASSRGNEQFF.

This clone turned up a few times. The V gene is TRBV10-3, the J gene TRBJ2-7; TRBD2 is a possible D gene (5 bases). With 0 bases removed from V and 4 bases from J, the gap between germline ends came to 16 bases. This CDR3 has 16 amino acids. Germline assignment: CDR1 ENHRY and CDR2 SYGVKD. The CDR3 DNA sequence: TGTGCCATCAGTGAGTCCGCCGGGGTGTACCCTTACGAGCAGTACTTC. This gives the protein CAISESAGVYPYEQYF.

CDR3 coding DNA: TGTGCCAGCAGCGTGGGCGGGGGGCCGGGGTACGAGCAGTACTTC. Translation gives CASSVGGGPGYEQYF. The rearrangement joins TRBV9 to TRBJ2-7, with TRBD2 matching 8 bases. Germline V CDR1 and CDR2: SGDLS, YYNGEE. V lost 2 bases to trimming and J lost 4 bases; unmatched junction nucleotides: 8. The CDR3 totals 15 residues.